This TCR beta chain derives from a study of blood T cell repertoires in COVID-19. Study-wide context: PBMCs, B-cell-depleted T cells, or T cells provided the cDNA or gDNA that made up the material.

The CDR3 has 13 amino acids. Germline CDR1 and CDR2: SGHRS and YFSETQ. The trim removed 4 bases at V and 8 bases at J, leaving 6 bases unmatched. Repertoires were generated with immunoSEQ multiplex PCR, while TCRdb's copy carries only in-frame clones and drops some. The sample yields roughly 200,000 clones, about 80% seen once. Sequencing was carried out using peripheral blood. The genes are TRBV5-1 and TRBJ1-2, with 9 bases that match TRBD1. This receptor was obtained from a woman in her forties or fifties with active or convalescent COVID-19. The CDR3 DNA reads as TGCGCCAGCAGCCACAGGGGGCTTCGGGGCTACACCTTC. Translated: CASSHRGLRGYTF.